Below are 4 T cell receptor beta chains sequenced from a single sample in a study of shared clonotypes between healthy human individuals. Sequencing was performed with immunoSEQ multiplex PCR; in TCRdb, only in-frame clones are kept and a portion is missing. The sample consists of 2 million or so clones, roughly 95% of them appearing once. Terminally differentiated effector memory CD45RA+ cells were excluded by CCR7 positive selection of CD45RO-negative cells. Sequenced: naive CD8+ T cells sorted from blood. These receptors were obtained from a man aged 18-30 years in good health.

V gene TRBV30 combines with J gene TRBJ2-7; TRBD1 or TRBD2 may be the D gene (5 bases each). V was shortened by 0 bases and J by 3 bases, with 12 bases between the two germline ends. The CDR3 sequence is 14 residues long. Per germline, CDR1 GTSNPN and CDR2 SVGIG (reference sequence). CDR3 sequence: CAWSVGLGDYEQYF. DNA for the CDR3: TGTGCCTGGAGTGTGGGGTTGGGGGACTACGAGCAGTACTTC. The variable domain in full, completed from reference TRBV30 and TRBJ2-7, reads SQTIHQWPATLVQPVGSPLSLECTVEGTSNPNLYWYRQAAGRGLQLLFYSVGIGQISSEVPQNLSASRPQDRQFILSSKKLLLSDSGFYLCAWSVGLGDYEQYFGPGTRLTVT.

The rearrangement links TRBV7-9 to TRBJ1-4; possibly TRBD1 for D (6 bases). With 4 bases removed from V and 8 bases from J, the gap between germline ends came to 14 bases. Germline values: CDR1 SEHNR, CDR2 FQNEAQ (reference sequence). This CDR3 has 14 residues. CDR3: CASSSDSVREKLFF. The CDR3, as DNA: TGTGCCAGCAGCTCGGACAGTGTCCGGGAAAAACTGTTTTTT.

The chain is built from TRBV21-1 and TRBJ2-4; the D call of TRBD2 is as the table states it, not checked on the DNA. TRBV21-1 is classified as a pseudogene. This CDR3 is built from 18 residues. The DNA for the CDR3 is TGTGCCAGCAGGCGGACTAGGGTGACTTGCCGCGCCAAAAACATTCAGTACTTC. It is translated as CASRRTRVTCRAKNIQYF.

V is TRBV5-4 and J is TRBJ2-5; D is possibly TRBD1 or TRBD2 (6 bases each). The CDR3 contains 14 residues. The V and J ends lost 1 base and 5 bases respectively, with 12 bases between them. In germline, CDR1 is SGHNT, CDR2 YYREEE (reference sequence). The CDR3 loop reads CASSLSGAGETQYF. The DNA for the CDR3 is TGTGCCAGCAGCTTGTCGGGGGCTGGGGAGACCCAGTACTTC.